This TCR beta chain was retrieved from a study of blood T cells in healthy people across ages. Collection of 8.5 to 10 milliliters of peripheral blood was performed for each donor. This clonotype showed up just a few times. With a J-beta primer mix and a sample-barcoded 5' primer, a second PCR ran about 6 to 11 cycles. Every cDNA was tagged by a template-switch adaptor with 12 random nucleotides. MiXCR, run by TCRdb on the 5' RACE reads, gives a single entry per CDR3 protein. The sample consists of nearly 1 million distinct CDR3 sequences, roughly 51% of them appearing once. Germline V gives CDR1 MNHNS, CDR2 SASEGT. V dropped 7 bases and J dropped 11; count of bases not matched to a gene: 20. CDR3 length: 16 residues.

The sequenced material came from blood. The rearrangement uses TRBV6-1 and TRBJ2-5; TRBD1 aligns across 9 bases. This receptor was identified in a woman aged 55-70 years in good health. The CDR3 DNA follows: TGTGCCAGCACCAAAGAACAGGGGGCCTCATACAATGAGCAGTACTTC. It is translated as CASTKEQGASYNEQYF.